Listed below are T cell receptor beta chains from one sample, sequenced in a study of immune heterogeneity within non-small cell lung tumors. TCRdb ran MiXCR on the multiplex PCR reads and lists one entry per CDR3 protein. The sample consists of fewer than 15,000 distinct CDR3 sequences, under 30% of them appearing once. The sequenced sample was lung tumor tissue. The source of these receptors is a man aged 40-55 years with non-small cell lung cancer. CDR3s include the opening cysteine and the closing phenylalanine or tryptophan. A D gene is named only where the DNA matches it firmly. Size is stated for part of the rows, as once, few or many counts, or as a class when the clone is expanded.

medium-sized	TRBV7-9	15	TRBJ2-7	TRBD2	CASSPAGGGDYEQYF	TGTGCCAGCAGCCCCGCCGGCGGGGGAGACTACGAGCAGTACTTC
-	TRBV5-1	14	TRBJ2-1	-	CASSFCQGLNEQFF	TGCGCCAGCAGCTTCTGCCAGGGGCTCAATGAGCAGTTCTTC
many	TRBV6-5	15	TRBJ1-2	-	CASRYSRQEFYGYTF	TGTGCCAGCAGATACTCCCGACAGGAGTTCTATGGCTACACCTTC
many	TRBV12-3/TRBV12-4	13	TRBJ1-4	-	CASRGRNNEKLFF	TGTGCCAGCAGGGGACGGAATAATGAAAAACTGTTTTTT
few	TRBV28	15	TRBJ2-7	-	CASSPTPGRTYEQYF	TGTGCCAGCAGCCCCACCCCGGGACGAACCTACGAGCAGTACTTC
medium-sized	TRBV6-1	14	TRBJ2-1	TRBD2	CASSRGTRGLEQFF	TGTGCCAGCAGTCGTGGGACTAGGGGACTCGAGCAGTTCTTC
medium-sized	TRBV11-1	15	TRBJ2-3	-	CASSLAHRVTDTQYF	TGTGCCAGCAGCTTAGCGCACAGGGTTACAGATACGCAGTATTTT
-	TRBV11-1	15	TRBJ1-4	-	CASSFGTLPNEKLFF	TGTGCCAGCAGCTTTGGGACGCTTCCTAATGAAAAACTGTTTTTT
many	TRBV12-3/TRBV12-4	14	TRBJ1-2	TRBD1	CASSNQGANYGYTF	TGTGCCAGCAGCAATCAGGGGGCGAACTATGGCTACACCTTC
many	TRBV20-1	15	TRBJ1-4	-	CSARGLWPKEEKLFF	TGCAGTGCTAGAGGACTGTGGCCGAAGGAGGAAAAACTGTTTTTT
-	TRBV7-8	14	TRBJ2-5	TRBD1	CASSNRDSPATQYF	TGTGCCAGCAGCAACCGGGACAGCCCGGCGACCCAGTACTTC
many	TRBV6-1	14	TRBJ2-5	-	CASSERDSGETQYF	TGTGCCAGCAGTGAACGTGATAGCGGAGAGACCCAGTACTTC
medium-sized	TRBV5-1	15	TRBJ2-7	-	CASSEDGAPVLPQYF	TGCGCCAGCAGCGAAGACGGGGCCCCTGTTCTGCCCCAGTACTTC
many	TRBV10-3	12	TRBJ2-1	-	CAISGIVNEQFF	TGTGCCATCAGTGGTATTGTCAATGAGCAGTTCTTC
many	TRBV6-1	18	TRBJ1-5	-	CASTKRGRGTYSNQPQHF	TGTGCCAGCACCAAAAGAGGTAGAGGGACCTATAGCAATCAGCCCCAGCATTTT
medium-sized	TRBV27	16	TRBJ1-6	-	CASSSSLSSYNSPLHF	TGTGCCAGCAGTTCCTCGTTGAGCTCCTATAATTCACCCCTCCACTTT
medium-sized	TRBV5-1	14	TRBJ1-4	-	CASSFNPDGEKLFF	TGCGCCAGCAGCTTCAACCCCGACGGGGAAAAACTGTTTTTT
-	TRBV14	14	TRBJ2-6	-	CASSQVGGANVLSF	TGTGCCAGCAGCCAAGTTGGGGGGGCCAACGTCCTGAGTTTC
-	TRBV28	15	TRBJ2-4	-	CASSPRGGGQAIQYF	TGTGCCAGCAGTCCGCGCGGAGGAGGGCAAGCAATTCAGTACTTC
many	TRBV24-1	17	TRBJ2-1	TRBD1	CATSDSTGARSYNEQFF	TGTGCCACCAGTGATTCTACAGGGGCCCGCTCCTACAATGAGCAGTTCTTC
medium-sized	TRBV2	14	TRBJ2-1	-	CATFTSVYDNEQFF	TGTGCCACCTTCACAAGTGTTTACGACAATGAGCAGTTCTTC
medium-sized	TRBV12-3/TRBV12-4	12	TRBJ1-2	-	CASSLFEHGYTF	TGTGCCAGCAGTTTATTCGAGCATGGCTACACCTTC
medium-sized	TRBV6-1	14	TRBJ1-1	-	CASRVERANTEAFF	TGTGCCAGCAGAGTCGAAAGGGCGAACACTGAAGCTTTCTTT
-	TRBV19	21	TRBJ1-6	-	CATSFSLVGGDLSSYNSPLHF	TGTGCCACTAGTTTTTCCCTGGTTGGAGGCGACCTCAGCTCCTATAATTCACCCCTCCACTTT
once	TRBV11-2	17	TRBJ2-7	TRBD1	CASSLVWGGTGSYEQYF	TGTGCCAGCAGCTTAGTGTGGGGGGGGACAGGGTCCTACGAGCAGTACTTC
-	TRBV20-1	14	TRBJ1-5	TRBD1	CSANQGAPNQPQHF	TGCAGTGCTAACCAGGGGGCCCCCAATCAGCCCCAGCATTTT
-	TRBV24-1	15	TRBJ1-2	-	CASSDPQARSGGYTF	TGTGCCTCGAGTGATCCACAGGCGCGAAGCGGGGGCTACACCTTC
many	TRBV19	13	TRBJ1-1	-	CASQGLLNTEAFF	TGTGCCAGCCAAGGCCTCTTAAACACTGAAGCTTTCTTT
medium-sized	TRBV2	15	TRBJ1-5	-	CASSGTRRGNQPQHF	TGTGCCAGCAGTGGAACTCGGAGGGGCAATCAGCCCCAGCATTTT
-	TRBV11-2	14	TRBJ1-1	-	CASSLDGGYTKAFF	TGTGCCAGCAGCTTAGATGGCGGATACACTAAAGCTTTCTTT
medium-sized	TRBV6-6	16	TRBJ2-7	-	CASSYSMGRESYEQYF	TGTGCCAGCAGTTACTCGATGGGACGGGAGTCCTACGAGCAGTACTTC
many	TRBV12-3/TRBV12-4	14	TRBJ1-1	TRBD1	CASRGTGWNTEAFF	TGTGCCAGCAGGGGGACAGGTTGGAACACTGAAGCTTTCTTT
many	TRBV28	17	TRBJ2-7	TRBD1	CASSPQVGYRGVDEQYF	TGTGCCAGCAGTCCCCAGGTAGGCTACAGGGGAGTGGACGAGCAGTACTTC
many	TRBV7-9	15	TRBJ2-7	-	CASSLDGALLNEQYF	TGTGCCAGCAGCCTGGACGGAGCCCTCCTAAACGAGCAGTACTTC
-	TRBV7-2	15	TRBJ2-2	-	CASSLGLGNTGELFF	TGTGCCAGCAGCTTAGGATTGGGCAACACCGGGGAGCTGTTTTTT
-	TRBV7-9	14	TRBJ2-6	-	CASGQGTGANVLTF	TGTGCCAGCGGCCAGGGTACCGGGGCCAACGTCCTGACTTTC
many	TRBV29-1	17	TRBJ2-1	TRBD2	CSAGRPGLAGGLIGQFF	TGCAGCGCCGGGAGACCCGGACTAGCGGGAGGGCTAATCGGGCAGTTCTTC
medium-sized	TRBV6-1	15	TRBJ2-7	TRBD2	CASRGKTSGTREQYF	TGTGCCAGCAGGGGAAAGACTAGCGGGACGAGGGAGCAGTACTTC
many	TRBV7-9	16	TRBJ1-1	TRBD1	CASSSITGGMNTEAFF	TGTGCCAGCAGCTCCATCACAGGGGGGATGAACACTGAAGCTTTCTTT
many	TRBV11-2	18	TRBJ2-5	TRBD2	CASSLALMSGGSRETQYF	TGTGCCAGCAGCTTAGCCCTGATGTCGGGCGGGAGTCGAGAGACCCAGTACTTC
medium-sized	TRBV6-4	14	TRBJ1-2	-	CASPRRSPIYGYTF	TGTGCCAGCCCAAGGCGCAGTCCCATCTATGGCTACACCTTC
many	TRBV12-3/TRBV12-4	13	TRBJ2-3	-	CASSFGNTDTQYF	TGTGCCAGCAGTTTCGGGAACACAGATACGCAGTATTTT
-	TRBV4-2	19	TRBJ2-3	TRBD2	CASSQEGADLAELTDTQYF	TGTGCCAGCAGCCAAGAGGGAGCTGACCTAGCGGAACTCACAGATACGCAGTATTTT
many	TRBV7-9	17	TRBJ1-4	-	CASSSRDSSLRGEKLFF	TGTGCCAGCAGTTCCCGGGACTCAAGCCTTCGGGGTGAAAAACTGTTTTTT
many	TRBV4-1	12	TRBJ2-7	-	CASSQVGQVQYF	TGCGCCAGCAGCCAAGTAGGTCAAGTGCAGTACTTC
many	TRBV12-3/TRBV12-4	16	TRBJ2-2	-	CASSPQGAADTGELFF	TGTGCCAGCAGCCCTCAAGGAGCGGCGGACACCGGGGAGCTGTTTTTT
medium-sized	TRBV3-1	15	TRBJ1-2	-	CASSPGVGDRYGYTF	TGTGCCAGCAGCCCAGGGGTCGGAGACCGCTATGGCTACACCTTC
many	TRBV30	12	TRBJ1-2	-	CAWVSRYYGYTF	TGTGCCTGGGTGAGCCGATACTATGGCTACACCTTC
few	TRBV12-3/TRBV12-4	17	TRBJ1-5	TRBD1	CASRVWGQGANYQPQHF	TGTGCCAGCAGAGTTTGGGGACAGGGGGCGAACTATCAGCCCCAGCATTTT
many	TRBV7-6	16	TRBJ1-1	TRBD1	CASSPPPGTGVSEAFF	TGTGCCAGCAGCCCTCCTCCCGGGACAGGGGTTTCTGAAGCTTTCTTT
medium-sized	TRBV30	14	TRBJ2-7	TRBD2	CAWTSGLVLSEQYF	TGTGCCTGGACCTCGGGACTAGTTCTGTCCGAGCAGTACTTC
many	TRBV6-5	14	TRBJ2-7	-	CASSLAPVSYEQYF	TGTGCCAGCAGTTTAGCCCCAGTCTCCTACGAGCAGTACTTC
many	TRBV7-9	18	TRBJ2-1	TRBD2	CASSLVAGGPGTSDEQFF	TGTGCCAGCAGCTTAGTAGCGGGAGGGCCCGGCACGAGCGATGAGCAGTTCTTC
medium-sized	TRBV12-3/TRBV12-4	13	TRBJ2-7	TRBD2	CASKRDGAYEQYF	TGTGCCAGCAAGCGGGACGGGGCCTACGAGCAGTACTTC
-	TRBV11-2	15	TRBJ2-5	TRBD2	CARSSTGTSGQTQYF	TGTGCCAGAAGCTCTACCGGGACTAGCGGACAGACCCAGTACTTC
medium-sized	TRBV19	14	TRBJ1-6	-	CASSIDRGNSPLHF	TGTGCCAGTAGTATAGACCGGGGTAATTCACCCCTCCACTTT
many	TRBV27	13	TRBJ2-1	TRBD2	CASRLAGYNEQFF	TGTGCCAGCCGACTAGCGGGGTACAATGAGCAGTTCTTC
many	TRBV28	16	TRBJ2-1	-	CASSLGGAGPTNEQFF	TGTGCCAGCAGTTTGGGGGGCGCGGGTCCTACAAATGAGCAGTTCTTC
few	TRBV6-2/TRBV6-3	14	TRBJ1-1	-	CASSSAGGNTEAFF	TGTGCCAGCAGTTCCGCGGGGGGGAACACTGAAGCTTTCTTT
many	TRBV11-2	14	TRBJ2-7	-	CASSSGRGTYEQYF	TGTGCCAGCAGCTCGGGTCGGGGCACCTACGAGCAGTACTTC